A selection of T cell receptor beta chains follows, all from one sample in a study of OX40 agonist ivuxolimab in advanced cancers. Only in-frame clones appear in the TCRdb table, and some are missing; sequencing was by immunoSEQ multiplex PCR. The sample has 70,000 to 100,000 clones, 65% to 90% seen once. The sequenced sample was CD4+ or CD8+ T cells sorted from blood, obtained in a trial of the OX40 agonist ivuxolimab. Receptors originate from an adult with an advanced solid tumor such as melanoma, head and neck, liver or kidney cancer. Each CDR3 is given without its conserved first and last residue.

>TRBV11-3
ASSPTGSEQY
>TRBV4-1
ASSQDIPDRGPGELF
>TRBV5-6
ASSPGTWGYEQY